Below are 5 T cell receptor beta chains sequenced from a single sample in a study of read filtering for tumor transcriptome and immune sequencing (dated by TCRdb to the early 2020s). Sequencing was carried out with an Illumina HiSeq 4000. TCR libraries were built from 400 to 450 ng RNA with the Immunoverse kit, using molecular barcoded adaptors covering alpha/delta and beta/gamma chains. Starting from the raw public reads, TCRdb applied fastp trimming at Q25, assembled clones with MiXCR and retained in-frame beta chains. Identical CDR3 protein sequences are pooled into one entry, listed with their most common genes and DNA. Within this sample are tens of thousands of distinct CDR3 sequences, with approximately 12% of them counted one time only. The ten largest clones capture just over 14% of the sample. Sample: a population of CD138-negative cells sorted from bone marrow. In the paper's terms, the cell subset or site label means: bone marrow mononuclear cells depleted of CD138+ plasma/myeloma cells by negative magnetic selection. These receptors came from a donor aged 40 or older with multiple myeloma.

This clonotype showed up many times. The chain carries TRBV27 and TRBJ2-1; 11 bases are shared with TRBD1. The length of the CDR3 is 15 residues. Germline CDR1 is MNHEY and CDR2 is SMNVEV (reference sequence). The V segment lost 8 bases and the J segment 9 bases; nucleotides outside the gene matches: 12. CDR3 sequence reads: CASRKPGQGGGEQFF. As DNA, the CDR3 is TGTGCCAGCCGAAAACCGGGACAGGGGGGAGGTGAGCAGTTCTTC.

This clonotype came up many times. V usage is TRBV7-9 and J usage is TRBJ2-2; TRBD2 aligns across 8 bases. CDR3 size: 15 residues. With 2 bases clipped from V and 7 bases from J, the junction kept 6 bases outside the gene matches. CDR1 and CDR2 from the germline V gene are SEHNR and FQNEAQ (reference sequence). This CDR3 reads CASSLFLAGIGELFF. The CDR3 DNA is TGTGCCAGCAGCTTATTCCTAGCGGGCATCGGGGAGCTGTTTTTT.

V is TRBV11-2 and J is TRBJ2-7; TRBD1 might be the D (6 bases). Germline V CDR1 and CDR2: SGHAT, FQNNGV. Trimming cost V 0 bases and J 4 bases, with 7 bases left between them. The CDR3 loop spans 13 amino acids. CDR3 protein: CASSLDRGYEQYF. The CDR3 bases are TGTGCCAGCAGCTTAGACAGGGGTTACGAGCAGTACTTC.

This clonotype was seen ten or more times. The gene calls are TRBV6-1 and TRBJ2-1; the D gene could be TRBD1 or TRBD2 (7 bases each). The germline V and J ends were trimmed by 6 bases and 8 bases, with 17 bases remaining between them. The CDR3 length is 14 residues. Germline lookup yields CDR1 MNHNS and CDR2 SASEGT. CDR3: CASSVFRGGDEQFF. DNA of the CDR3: TGTGCCAGCAGCGTATTCAGGGGGGGGGATGAGCAGTTCTTC.

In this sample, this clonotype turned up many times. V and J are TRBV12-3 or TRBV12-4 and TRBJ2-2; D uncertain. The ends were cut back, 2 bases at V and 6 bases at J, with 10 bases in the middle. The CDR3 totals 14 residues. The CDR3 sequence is CASSLNSYAGELFF. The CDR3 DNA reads TGTGCCAGCAGTTTAAATAGCTACGCCGGGGAGCTGTTTTTT.